This T cell receptor (beta chain) was sequenced during a study of shared clonotypes between healthy human individuals. Both subsets, CD45RA+ naive and CD45RA-negative memory, were split from the CD4+ cells. Sequencing used immunoSEQ multiplex PCR; TCRdb keeps in-frame clones, though not all of them. This sample has approximately 940,000 clones; 76% occur once, and the top ten carry about 1.5%. Trimming shortened V by 0 bases and J by 0 bases, and 6 bases separated the two germline ends. This CDR3 has 14 residues. Germline CDR1 is SGHAT and CDR2 is FQNNGV. The sequence was obtained from a man aged 18 to 29 in good health. Sequenced input: memory CD4+ T cells sorted from blood. Subset of the sample: CD45RA-negative fraction. The V gene is TRBV11-2, the J gene TRBJ2-7, with D possibly TRBD2 on 5 matching bases. CDR3 in amino acids: CASSLERGSYEQYF. In nucleotides, the CDR3 is TGTGCCAGCAGCTTAGAACGGGGCTCCTACGAGCAGTACTTC. Filled out from reference TRBV11-2 and TRBJ2-7, the complete variable domain reads EAGVAQSPRYKIIEKRQSVAFWCNPISGHATLYWYQQILGQGPKLLIQFQNNGVVDDSQLPKDRFSAERLKGVDSTLKIQPAKLEDSAVYLCASSLERGSYEQYFGPGTRLTVT.